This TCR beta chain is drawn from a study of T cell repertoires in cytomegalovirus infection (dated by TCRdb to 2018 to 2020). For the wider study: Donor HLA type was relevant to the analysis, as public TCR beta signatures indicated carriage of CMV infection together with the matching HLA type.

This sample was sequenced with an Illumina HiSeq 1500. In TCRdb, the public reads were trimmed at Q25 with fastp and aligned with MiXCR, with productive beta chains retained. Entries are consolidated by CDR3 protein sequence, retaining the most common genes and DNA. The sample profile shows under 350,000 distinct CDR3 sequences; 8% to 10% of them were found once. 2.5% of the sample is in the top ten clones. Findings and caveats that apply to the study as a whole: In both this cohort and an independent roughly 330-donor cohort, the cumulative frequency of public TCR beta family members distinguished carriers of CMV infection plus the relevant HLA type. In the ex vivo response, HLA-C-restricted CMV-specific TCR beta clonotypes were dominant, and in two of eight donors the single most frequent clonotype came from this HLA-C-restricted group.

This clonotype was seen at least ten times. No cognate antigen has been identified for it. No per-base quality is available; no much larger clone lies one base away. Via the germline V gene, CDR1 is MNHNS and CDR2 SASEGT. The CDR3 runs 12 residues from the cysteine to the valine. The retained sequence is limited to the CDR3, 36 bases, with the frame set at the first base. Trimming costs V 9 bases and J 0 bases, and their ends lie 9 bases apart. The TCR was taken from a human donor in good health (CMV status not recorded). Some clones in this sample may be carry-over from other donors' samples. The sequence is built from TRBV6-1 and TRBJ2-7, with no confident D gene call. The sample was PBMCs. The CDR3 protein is CASARASYEQYV. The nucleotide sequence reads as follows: TGTGCCAGTGCTAGGGCCTCCTACGAGCAGTACGTC.